This TCR beta chain comes out of a study of cytomegalovirus exposure and HLA in healthy donors. The CDR3 has 15 residues. CDR1 LNHDA and CDR2 SQIVND come from the germline V gene (reference sequence). The trim removed 4 bases at V and 5 bases at J, leaving 7 bases unmatched. This clone was seen a handful of times. The PCR made use of 60 Vbeta and 13 Jbeta primers. Libraries were prepared by immunoSEQ multiplex PCR; TCRdb keeps only in-frame clonotypes and omits some of them. The table has about 140,000 clones, over 80% seen once. Sample: PBMCs. This sequence was found in a female donor in good health and CMV-seronegative. The chain links TRBV19 to TRBJ1-5; 8 bases agree with TRBD1. CDR3 loop: CASSSSGTGYQPQHF. CDR3 in DNA: TGTGCCAGTAGTAGTTCCGGGACAGGTTATCAGCCCCAGCATTTT.